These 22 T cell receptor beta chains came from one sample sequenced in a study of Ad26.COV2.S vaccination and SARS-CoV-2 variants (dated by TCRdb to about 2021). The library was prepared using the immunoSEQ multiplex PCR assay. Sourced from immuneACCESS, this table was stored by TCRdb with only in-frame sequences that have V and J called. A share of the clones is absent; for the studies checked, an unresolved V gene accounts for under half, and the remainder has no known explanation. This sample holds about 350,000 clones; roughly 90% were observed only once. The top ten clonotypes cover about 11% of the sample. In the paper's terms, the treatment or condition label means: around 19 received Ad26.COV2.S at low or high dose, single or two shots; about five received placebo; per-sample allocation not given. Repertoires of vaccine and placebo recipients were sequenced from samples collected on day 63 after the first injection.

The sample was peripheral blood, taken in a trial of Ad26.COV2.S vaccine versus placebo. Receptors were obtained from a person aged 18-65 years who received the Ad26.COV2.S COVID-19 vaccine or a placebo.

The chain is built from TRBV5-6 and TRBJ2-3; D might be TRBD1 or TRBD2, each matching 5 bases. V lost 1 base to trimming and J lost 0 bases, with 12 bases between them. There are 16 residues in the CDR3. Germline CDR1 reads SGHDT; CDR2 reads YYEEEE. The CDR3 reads CASSLPGTSSTDTQYF. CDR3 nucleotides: TGTGCCAGCAGCTTGCCCGGGACCTCTAGCACAGATACGCAGTATTTT.

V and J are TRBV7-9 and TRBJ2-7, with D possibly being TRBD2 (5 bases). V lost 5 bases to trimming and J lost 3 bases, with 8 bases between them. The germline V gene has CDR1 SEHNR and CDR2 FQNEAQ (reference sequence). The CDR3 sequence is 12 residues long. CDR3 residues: CASSPRGYEQYF. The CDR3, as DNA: TGTGCCAGCAGCCCCCGGGGCTACGAGCAGTACTTC.

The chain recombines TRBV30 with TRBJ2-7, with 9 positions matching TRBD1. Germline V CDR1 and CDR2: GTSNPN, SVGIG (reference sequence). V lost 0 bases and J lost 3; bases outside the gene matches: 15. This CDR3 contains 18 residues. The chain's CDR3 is CAWSVRTGGRLGGYEQYF. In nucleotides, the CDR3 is TGTGCCTGGAGTGTACGTACAGGGGGCCGATTGGGCGGCTACGAGCAGTACTTC.

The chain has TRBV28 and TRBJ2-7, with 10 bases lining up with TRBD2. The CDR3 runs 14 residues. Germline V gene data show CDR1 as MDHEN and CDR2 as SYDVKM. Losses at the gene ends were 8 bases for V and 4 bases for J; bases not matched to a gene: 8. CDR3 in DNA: TGTGCCAGCCAAAGCGAACTAGCGGGATACGAGCAGTACTTC. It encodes CASQSELAGYEQYF. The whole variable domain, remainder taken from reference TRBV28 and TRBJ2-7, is DVKVTQSSRYLVKRTGEKVFLECVQDMDHENMFWYRQDPGLGLRLIYFSYDVKMKEKGDIPEGYSVSREKKERFSLILESASTNQTSMYLCASQSELAGYEQYFGPGTRLTVT.

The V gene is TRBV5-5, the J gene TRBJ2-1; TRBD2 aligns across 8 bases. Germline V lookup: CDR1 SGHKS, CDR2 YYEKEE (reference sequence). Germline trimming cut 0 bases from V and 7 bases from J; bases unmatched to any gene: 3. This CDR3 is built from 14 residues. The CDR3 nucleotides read TGTGCCAGCAGCTTGGGACTAGCGAGGAATGAGCAGTTCTTC. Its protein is CASSLGLARNEQFF.

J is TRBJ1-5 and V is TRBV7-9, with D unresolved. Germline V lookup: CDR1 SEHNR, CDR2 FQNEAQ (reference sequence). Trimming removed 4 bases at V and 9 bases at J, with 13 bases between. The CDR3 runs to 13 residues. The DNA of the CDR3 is TGTGCCAGCAGCTCGGACGGTAGAGTGCCCCAGCATTTT. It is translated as CASSSDGRVPQHF.

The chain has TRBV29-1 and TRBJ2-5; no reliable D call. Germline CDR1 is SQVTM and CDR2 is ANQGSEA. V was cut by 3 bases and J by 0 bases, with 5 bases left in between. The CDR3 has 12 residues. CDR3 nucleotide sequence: TGCAGCGTTGACATGAACCAAGAGACCCAGTACTTC. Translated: CSVDMNQETQYF.

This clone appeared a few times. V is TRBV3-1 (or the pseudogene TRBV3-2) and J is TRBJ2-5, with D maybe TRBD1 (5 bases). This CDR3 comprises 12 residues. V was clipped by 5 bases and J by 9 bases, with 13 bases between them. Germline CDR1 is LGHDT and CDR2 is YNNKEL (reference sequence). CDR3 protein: CASSKGARAQYF. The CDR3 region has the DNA TGTGCCAGCAGCAAGGGCGCCAGGGCCCAGTACTTC.

CDR3 loop: CASTGDSYEQYF. The CDR3, as DNA: TGTGCCAGTACCGGGGACTCCTACGAGCAGTACTTC. The V gene is TRBV19, the J gene TRBJ2-7; a possible D gene is TRBD2 (5 bases). Germline values: CDR1 LNHDA, CDR2 SQIVND (reference sequence). Trimming stripped 7 bases from V and 0 bases from J, with 7 bases between. The CDR3 is 12 residues long.

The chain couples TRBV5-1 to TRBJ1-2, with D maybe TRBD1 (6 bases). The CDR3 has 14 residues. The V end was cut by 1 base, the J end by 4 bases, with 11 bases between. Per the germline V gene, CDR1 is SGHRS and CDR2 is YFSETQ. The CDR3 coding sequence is TGCGCCAGCAGCTTGCCCGGACAGTCCTATGGCTACACCTTC. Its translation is CASSLPGQSYGYTF.

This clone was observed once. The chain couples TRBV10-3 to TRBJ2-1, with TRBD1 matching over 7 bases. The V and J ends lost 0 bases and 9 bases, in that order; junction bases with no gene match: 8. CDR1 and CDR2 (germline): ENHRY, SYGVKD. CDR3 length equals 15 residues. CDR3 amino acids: CAISESLSTGSEQFF. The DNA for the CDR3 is TGTGCCATCAGTGAGTCATTATCGACAGGGAGTGAGCAGTTCTTC.

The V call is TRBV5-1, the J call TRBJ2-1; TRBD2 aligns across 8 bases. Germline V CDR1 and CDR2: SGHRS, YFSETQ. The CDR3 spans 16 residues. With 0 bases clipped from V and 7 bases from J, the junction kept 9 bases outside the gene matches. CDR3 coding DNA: TGCGCCAGCAGCTTGGAGTCCGGGAGGGGAGGGAATGAGCAGTTCTTC. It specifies CASSLESGRGGNEQFF.

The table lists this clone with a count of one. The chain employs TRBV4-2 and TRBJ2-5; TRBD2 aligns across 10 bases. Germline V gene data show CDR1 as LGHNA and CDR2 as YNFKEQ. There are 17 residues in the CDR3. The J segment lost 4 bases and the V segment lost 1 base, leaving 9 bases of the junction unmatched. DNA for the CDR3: TGTGCCAGCAGCCAAGGCTCTAGCGGGGGCTCGAGAGAGACCCAGTACTTC. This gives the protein CASSQGSSGGSRETQYF.

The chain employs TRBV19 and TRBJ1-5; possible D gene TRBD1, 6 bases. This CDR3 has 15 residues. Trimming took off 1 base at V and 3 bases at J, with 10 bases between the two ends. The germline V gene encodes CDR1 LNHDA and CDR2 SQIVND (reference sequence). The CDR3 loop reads CASSIGGTNNQPQHF. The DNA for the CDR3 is TGTGCCAGTAGTATAGGCGGGACAAACAATCAGCCCCAGCATTTT.

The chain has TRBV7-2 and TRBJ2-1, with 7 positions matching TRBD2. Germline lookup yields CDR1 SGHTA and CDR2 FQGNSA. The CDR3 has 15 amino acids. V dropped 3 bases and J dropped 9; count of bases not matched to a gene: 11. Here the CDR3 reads CASSFGAVGRGEQFF. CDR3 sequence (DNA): TGTGCCAGCAGCTTTGGGGCGGTGGGGAGGGGTGAGCAGTTCTTC.

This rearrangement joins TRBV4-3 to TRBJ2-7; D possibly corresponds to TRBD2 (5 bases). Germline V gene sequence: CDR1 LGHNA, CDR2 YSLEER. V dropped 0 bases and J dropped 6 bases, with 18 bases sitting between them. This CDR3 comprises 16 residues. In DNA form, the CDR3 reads TGCGCCAGCAGCCAAGATAAGACTCCGGAGGTAGGCGAGCAGTACTTC. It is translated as CASSQDKTPEVGEQYF.

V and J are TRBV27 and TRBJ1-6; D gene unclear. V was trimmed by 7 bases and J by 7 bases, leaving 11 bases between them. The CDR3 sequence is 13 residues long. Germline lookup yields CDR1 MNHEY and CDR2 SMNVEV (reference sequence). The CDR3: CASTGQQNSPLHF. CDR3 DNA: TGTGCCAGCACGGGCCAGCAAAATTCACCCCTCCACTTT.

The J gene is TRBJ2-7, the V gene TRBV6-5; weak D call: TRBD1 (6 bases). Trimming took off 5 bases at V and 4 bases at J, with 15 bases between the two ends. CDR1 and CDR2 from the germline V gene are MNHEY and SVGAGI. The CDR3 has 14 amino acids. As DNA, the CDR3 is TGTGCCAGCAGTCCAACAGGGTACTCTTACGAGCAGTACTTC. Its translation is CASSPTGYSYEQYF.

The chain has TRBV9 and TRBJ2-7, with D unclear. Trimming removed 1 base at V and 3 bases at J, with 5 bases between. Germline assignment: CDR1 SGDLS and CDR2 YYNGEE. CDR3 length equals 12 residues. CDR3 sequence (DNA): TGTGCCAGCAGCGTAAACAGCTACGAGCAGTACTTC. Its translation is CASSVNSYEQYF.

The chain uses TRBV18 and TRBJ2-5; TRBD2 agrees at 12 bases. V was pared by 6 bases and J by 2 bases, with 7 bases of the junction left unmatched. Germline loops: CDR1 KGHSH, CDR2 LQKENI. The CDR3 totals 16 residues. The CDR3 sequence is CASSRGLAGVQETQYF. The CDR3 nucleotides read TGTGCCAGCTCCCGGGGACTAGCGGGCGTGCAAGAGACCCAGTACTTC.

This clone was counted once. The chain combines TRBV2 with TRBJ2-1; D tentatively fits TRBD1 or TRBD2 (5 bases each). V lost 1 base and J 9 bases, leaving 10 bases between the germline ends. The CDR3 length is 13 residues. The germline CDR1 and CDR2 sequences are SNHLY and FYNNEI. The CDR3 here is CASSEGGTGEQFF. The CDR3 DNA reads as TGTGCCAGCAGTGAAGGGGGGACGGGTGAGCAGTTCTTC.

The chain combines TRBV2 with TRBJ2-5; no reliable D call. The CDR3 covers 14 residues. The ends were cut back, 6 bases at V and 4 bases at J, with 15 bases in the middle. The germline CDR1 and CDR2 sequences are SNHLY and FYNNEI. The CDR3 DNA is TGTGCCAGCAGCAATAGAGCTAGTCGAGAGACCCAGTACTTC. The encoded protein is CASSNRASRETQYF.